A single sample is the source of the 19 T cell receptor beta chains below, sequenced in a study of CDR3 diversity in severe acne. Each CDR3 protein gets one entry after TCRdb re-called the PCR reads with MiXCR. In the table there are about 90,000 distinct CDR3 sequences, 45% to 50% of which are singletons. The sample taken for sequencing was blood. The receptors here all came from a male donor in good health, serving as a control.

The chain employs TRBV29-1 and TRBJ1-1; no firm D call. V was cut by 4 bases and J by 2 bases, with 11 bases left in between. The CDR3 loop spans 13 amino acids. CDR1 and CDR2 from the germline V gene are SQVTM and ANQGSEA. In nucleotides, the CDR3 is TGCAGCGTTGCTGACCCTCTAAACACTGAAGCTTTCTTT. Amino acids: CSVADPLNTEAFF.

This sequence joins TRBV7-6 and TRBJ1-3; no clear D. Trimming pared 4 bases from V and 3 bases from J, leaving 4 bases between. The length of the CDR3 is 12 residues. Per the germline V gene, CDR1 is SGHVS and CDR2 is FNYEAQ. The CDR3, as DNA: TGTGCCAGCAGCTACAGTGGAAACACCATATATTTT. It encodes CASSYSGNTIYF. The whole variable domain, filled in from reference TRBV7-6 and TRBJ1-3, reads GAGVSQSPRYKVTKRGQDVALRCDPISGHVSLYWYRQALGQGPEFLTYFNYEAQQDKSGLPNDRFSAERPEGSISTLTIQRTEQRDSAMYRCASSYSGNTIYFGEGSWLTVV.

Concerning this clonotype itself: Being one base from a much bigger clone, this may be a read error. The J gene is TRBJ2-1, the V gene TRBV6-5, with 7 bases matching TRBD2. CDR1 and CDR2 (germline): MNHEY, SVGAGI. J gave up 3 bases and V 7 bases, and 3 bases lay outside the gene matches. The CDR3 contains 13 residues. The CDR3 sequence: CASTSGFYNEQFF. CDR3 nucleotides: TGTGCCAGCACTAGCGGATTCTACAATGAGCAGTTCTTC.

The sample holds a few counts of this clonotype. This chain connects TRBV7-3 to TRBJ2-7; tentatively, D is TRBD1 or TRBD2 (6 bases each). This CDR3 region has 16 residues. V gave up 5 bases and J gave up 1 base, with 18 bases separating them. CDR1 and CDR2 from the germline V gene are SGHTA and FQGTGA. CDR3 nucleotide sequence: TGTGCCAGCAGCCCCCGGGGGCGACAGGCTTCCTACGAGCAGTACTTC. Translation: CASSPRGRQASYEQYF.

This chain links TRBV20-1 with TRBJ2-2; 7 bases are a match to TRBD2. Germline lookup yields CDR1 DFQATT and CDR2 SNEGSKA (reference sequence). The CDR3 spans 14 residues. J lost 5 bases, V lost 0 bases, and 3 bases had no gene match. CDR3 sequence: CSARDSGGTGELFF. In nucleotides, the CDR3 is TGCAGTGCTAGAGACTCGGGAGGAACCGGGGAGCTGTTTTTT.

This clonotype appeared many times. The V call is TRBV2, the J call TRBJ2-1; D is uncertain. The germline CDR1 and CDR2 sequences are SNHLY and FYNNEI. The CDR3 totals 13 residues. The V and J ends lost 0 bases and 12 bases respectively, with 12 bases between them. The chain's CDR3 is CASSEAGVSVQFF. The CDR3 nucleotides read TGTGCCAGCAGTGAAGCTGGGGTAAGCGTGCAGTTCTTC. Drawing the rest from reference TRBV2 and TRBJ2-1, the complete variable domain is EPEVTQTPSHQVTQMGQEVILRCVPISNHLYFYWYRQILGQKVEFLVSFYNNEISEKSEIFDDQFSVERPDGSNFTLKIRSTKLEDSAMYFCASSEAGVSVQFFGPGTRLTVL.

The chain recombines TRBV2 with TRBJ2-7; no reliable D call. V was clipped by 7 bases and J by 1 base, with 8 bases between them. The germline CDR1 and CDR2 sequences are SNHLY and FYNNEI. The CDR3 has 12 residues. The CDR3 reads CASNTESYEQYF. Here the CDR3 DNA reads TGTGCCAGCAATACGGAGTCCTACGAGCAGTACTTC.

V gene TRBV7-9 combines with J gene TRBJ2-7, with 7 bases identical to TRBD1. The CDR3 has 15 residues. Germline assignment: CDR1 SEHNR and CDR2 FQNEAQ (reference sequence). V lost 4 bases, J lost 0 bases, and 6 bases stayed unmatched. DNA of the CDR3: TGTGCCAGCAGCTCCGGACAGGCGAGCTCCTACGAGCAGTACTTC. Protein product: CASSSGQASSYEQYF.

The J gene is TRBJ2-1, the V gene TRBV3-1, with 12 bases aligning to TRBD2. With 1 base clipped from V and 2 bases from J, the junction kept 0 bases outside the gene matches. The CDR3 spans 16 residues. Germline CDR1 LGHDT, CDR2 YNNKEL (reference sequence). CDR3 in amino acids: CASSQGTSGTYNEQFF. CDR3 in DNA: TGTGCCAGCAGCCAAGGGACTAGCGGGACCTACAATGAGCAGTTCTTC.

This clonotype was detected only a few times. This chain connects TRBV20-1 to TRBJ2-7; 10 nucleotides line up with TRBD2. The CDR3 runs 15 residues. CDR1 DFQATT and CDR2 SNEGSKA come from the germline V gene (reference sequence). V dropped 3 bases and J dropped 4; count of bases not matched to a gene: 9. CDR3 protein: CSARGGLARSYEQYF. CDR3 nucleotide sequence: TGCAGTGCTAGGGGGGGACTAGCGCGTTCGTACGAGCAGTACTTC.

This clonotype was counted many times. The genes are TRBV4-1 and TRBJ1-5; TRBD1 matches at 7 bases. Germline V CDR1 and CDR2: MGHRA, YSYEKL. Germline trimming cut 1 base from V and 1 base from J; bases unmatched to any gene: 4. The CDR3 length is 16 residues. The chain's CDR3 is CASSQAWDSSNQPQHF. DNA for the CDR3: TGCGCCAGCAGCCAAGCCTGGGACAGCAGCAATCAGCCCCAGCATTTT.

This chain links TRBV10-3 with TRBJ1-1; D is undetermined. This CDR3 spans 11 amino acids. The germline V gene encodes CDR1 ENHRY and CDR2 SYGVKD. With 6 bases removed from V and 0 bases from J, the gap between germline ends came to 2 bases. The CDR3 DNA is TGTGCCATCAGGATGAACACTGAAGCTTTCTTT. This translates into CAIRMNTEAFF.

CDR3 DNA: TGTGCCAGCAGCTCCTCCCCGGGACAGGTTGCGTCTGGGGCCAACGTCCTGACTTTC. As protein: CASSSSPGQVASGANVLTF. The chain couples TRBV5-5 to TRBJ2-6; 8 bases align to TRBD1. V dropped 3 bases and J dropped 1; count of bases not matched to a gene: 12. CDR3 length: 19 residues. Germline V gene sequence: CDR1 SGHKS, CDR2 YYEKEE (reference sequence).

By share of the sample, this clonotype is medium-sized. The V call is TRBV7-9, the J call TRBJ2-7, with D maybe TRBD1 (5 bases). V lost 1 base to trimming and J lost 8 bases, with 12 bases between them. CDR1 is SEHNR, CDR2 FQNEAQ, per germline (reference sequence). The CDR3 length is 13 residues. This CDR3 is CASSLVTVDQQYF. For the CDR3, the DNA is TGTGCCAGCAGCTTAGTGACAGTTGATCAGCAGTACTTC.

On this clonotype: A read error may produce the germline difference seen at one junction end. The V and J genes are TRBV20-1 and TRBJ1-1; the D gene is possibly TRBD1 (5 bases). The CDR3 has 13 amino acids. CDR1 and CDR2 (germline): DFQATT, SNEGSKA (reference sequence). The DNA for the CDR3 is TGCAGTGCTAAAGTCAGACAGAACACTGAAGCCTTCTTT. Its protein is CSAKVRQNTEAFF.

At least ten counts were recorded for this clonotype. In nucleotides, the CDR3 is TGCAGCGTTGCAGGAGGGTGGAACACTGAAGCTTTCTTT. This gives the protein CSVAGGWNTEAFF. V gene TRBV29-1 combines with J gene TRBJ1-1, with D uncertain. The CDR3 has 13 amino acids. Between the trimmed V and J ends, which lost 4 bases and 1 base, there was a span of 10 bases. CDR1 is SQVTM, CDR2 ANQGSEA, per germline.

This clonotype showed up just a few times. The genes are TRBV4-1 and TRBJ2-7, with TRBD2 as a possible D gene (6 bases). CDR1 and CDR2 (germline): MGHRA, YSYEKL. This CDR3 contains 12 residues. Trimming stripped 6 bases from V and 7 bases from J, with 13 bases between. The CDR3 reads CASRRFGGEQYF. In nucleotides, the CDR3 is TGCGCCAGCAGACGCTTCGGGGGAGAGCAGTACTTC.

The chain couples TRBV20-1 to TRBJ1-6; 9 bases fit TRBD1. There are 16 residues in the CDR3. The junction had 8 bases not matched to a gene; V was cut back by 1 base and J by 7 bases. Germline V gene data show CDR1 as DFQATT and CDR2 as SNEGSKA (reference sequence). The CDR3 is CSARGGGQGKNSPLHF. The CDR3 DNA reads TGCAGTGCTAGAGGGGGGGGACAGGGAAAAAATTCACCCCTCCACTTT.

The sample holds many counts of this clonotype. The CDR3 sequence: CATSDQTGGDGYTF. The CDR3 DNA follows: TGTGCCACCAGTGACCAAACAGGGGGCGATGGCTACACCTTC. V usage is TRBV24-1 and J usage is TRBJ1-2; 9 nucleotides line up with TRBD1. The CDR3 contains 14 residues. The V segment lost 4 bases and the J segment 6 bases; nucleotides outside the gene matches: 5. Looked up from germline, CDR1 is KGHDR and CDR2 is SFDVKD.